These 26 T cell receptor beta chains share one sample of origin, sequenced in a study of cytomegalovirus exposure and HLA in healthy donors. The PCR was carried out with 60 Vbeta primers and 13 Jbeta primers. The assay was immunoSEQ multiplex PCR, and TCRdb's table has in-frame clones only and misses some. The sample lists approximately 150,000 clones, roughly four fifths occurring once. The sample was PBMCs. The receptors originated from a man aged 18 to 29 in good health and CMV-seropositive.

V gene TRBV19 combines with J gene TRBJ2-6, with D perhaps matching TRBD1 (5 bases). The CDR3 loop spans 15 amino acids. Germline lookup yields CDR1 LNHDA and CDR2 SQIVND (reference sequence). V was trimmed by 9 bases and J by 0 bases, leaving 12 bases between them. The CDR3 DNA reads TGTGCCAGCAGTCAGGGTAACTCTGGGGCCAACGTCCTGACTTTC. This sequence encodes CASSQGNSGANVLTF.

V usage is TRBV5-6 and J usage is TRBJ2-7, with TRBD1 identical over 7 bases. J lost 0 bases, V lost 4 bases, and 10 bases had no gene match. Germline V gene lookup returns CDR1 SGHDT and CDR2 YYEEEE. The CDR3 contains 16 residues. Written as DNA, the CDR3 is TGTGCCAGCAGCCCGCTGGCGGCAGGGGGCTCCTACGAGCAGTACTTC. Translation: CASSPLAAGGSYEQYF.

This chain links TRBV19 with TRBJ2-7, with 10 bases lining up with TRBD2. Germline lookup yields CDR1 LNHDA and CDR2 SQIVND (reference sequence). The CDR3 is 14 residues long. Trimming cost V 5 bases and J 6 bases; bases outside gene matches: 7. CDR3 sequence reads: CASSVGLAVLEQYF. CDR3 DNA sequence: TGTGCCAGTAGTGTTGGACTAGCGGTGCTCGAGCAGTACTTC.

The chain uses TRBV28 and TRBJ1-1; 8 bases line up with TRBD1. This CDR3 spans 13 amino acids. Germline lookup yields CDR1 MDHEN and CDR2 SYDVKM. With 11 bases clipped from V and 1 base from J, the junction kept 6 bases outside the gene matches. CDR3 loop: CAGGGQANTEAFF. CDR3 bases: TGTGCCGGAGGGGGACAGGCGAACACTGAAGCTTTCTTT.

The genes are TRBV28 and TRBJ2-6; the D gene is possibly TRBD2 (6 bases). The V end lost 6 bases, the J end lost 0 bases, and 6 bases lay between the germline ends. Germline lookup yields CDR1 MDHEN and CDR2 SYDVKM. The length of the CDR3 is 14 residues. The CDR3 loop reads CASRRGSGANVLTF. CDR3 DNA sequence: TGTGCCAGCAGGCGGGGCTCTGGGGCCAACGTCCTGACTTTC.

The V call is TRBV28, the J call TRBJ1-5; D is perhaps TRBD1 (6 bases). V shed 2 bases and J shed 3 bases, with 14 bases lying between them. The CDR3 spans 16 residues. The V gene's germline CDR1 is MDHEN and CDR2 SYDVKM. The CDR3 sequence: CASSLGTGSVNQPQHF. CDR3 coding DNA: TGTGCCAGCAGTTTAGGTACAGGGTCTGTCAATCAGCCCCAGCATTTT.

The chain uses TRBV28 and TRBJ1-1; D perhaps matches TRBD1 (6 bases). Trimming cost V 2 bases and J 0 bases, with 13 bases left between them. Germline assignment: CDR1 MDHEN and CDR2 SYDVKM. The CDR3 has 16 residues. The CDR3 sequence is CASSLPRTALNTEAFF. Written as DNA, the CDR3 is TGTGCCAGCAGTTTACCCCGGACAGCCTTGAACACTGAAGCTTTCTTT.

This chain links TRBV6-1 with TRBJ1-1; TRBD1 aligns across 7 bases. From germline, CDR1 is MNHNS and CDR2 SASEGT. With 1 base clipped from V and 4 bases from J, the junction kept 3 bases outside the gene matches. CDR3 size: 14 residues. The CDR3 protein is CASSEETGTTEAFF. The CDR3 DNA reads as TGTGCCAGCAGTGAAGAGACAGGGACCACTGAAGCTTTCTTT.

V and J are TRBV27 and TRBJ1-5, with D uncertain. V was pared by 8 bases and J by 3 bases, with 11 bases between. The CDR3 consists of 13 residues. CDR1 is MNHEY, CDR2 SMNVEV, per germline (reference sequence). The CDR3 region has the DNA TGTGCCAGCGCCCGTGACTTCAATCAGCCCCAGCATTTT. The encoded protein is CASARDFNQPQHF.

The chain joins TRBV30 to TRBJ2-5; the D gene is possibly TRBD2 (5 bases). The DNA end lines up better with TRBJ2-7; the J call may be wrong. CDR3 length: 11 residues. Germline V gene sequence: CDR1 GTSNPN, CDR2 SVGIG (reference sequence). The CDR3, as DNA: TGTGCCTGGAGAGGGAGAGCCGAGCAGTACTTC. It specifies CAWRGRAEQYF.

This chain connects TRBV28 to TRBJ1-4, with unresolved D. There are 15 residues in the CDR3. Trimming removed 6 bases at V and 0 bases at J, with 11 bases between. Germline V gives CDR1 MDHEN, CDR2 SYDVKM. CDR3 DNA: TGTGCCAGCAGCTACCGGCGGTCAACTAATGAAAAACTGTTTTTT. Amino acid sequence: CASSYRRSTNEKLFF.

This chain joins TRBV7-6 and TRBJ2-2; the D gene is possibly TRBD2 (6 bases). Germline-derived CDR1 and CDR2 are SGHVS and FNYEAQ. The CDR3 is 17 residues long. V was cut by 3 bases and J by 2 bases, with 16 bases left in between. The CDR3 bases are TGTGCCAGCAGCTTTAGGGCCTCGGGGGTCAACACCGGGGAGCTGTTTTTT. This translates into CASSFRASGVNTGELFF.

The chain joins TRBV7-9 to TRBJ1-5, with TRBD1 matching 8 bases. Germline V CDR1 and CDR2: SEHNR, FQNEAQ (reference sequence). The CDR3 is 14 residues long. Losses at the gene ends were 5 bases for V and 8 bases for J; bases not matched to a gene: 8. CDR3 in DNA: TGTGCCAGCAGCATAGACAGGGGTGGGAAGCCCCAGCATTTT. Its translation is CASSIDRGGKPQHF.

The chain employs TRBV6-1 and TRBJ2-7; TRBD1 aligns across 7 bases. V lost 3 bases to trimming and J lost 3 bases; unmatched junction nucleotides: 8. Germline V gene data show CDR1 as MNHNS and CDR2 as SASEGT. The CDR3 length is 15 residues. CDR3 region: CASSEGAGGFYEQYF. The DNA for the CDR3 is TGTGCCAGCAGTGAGGGGGCAGGGGGTTTCTACGAGCAGTACTTC.

V and J are TRBV7-9 and TRBJ1-4; TRBD1 aligns across 7 bases. The CDR3 runs to 15 residues. In germline, CDR1 is SEHNR, CDR2 FQNEAQ (reference sequence). Unmatched junction bases numbered 3, after V lost 1 base and J lost 4 bases. CDR3 sequence: CASSLVGGGNEKLFF. Here the CDR3 DNA reads TGTGCCAGCAGCTTAGTAGGGGGCGGTAATGAAAAACTGTTTTTT.

This clone was detected a few times. The V and J genes are TRBV28 and TRBJ1-5; TRBD1 might be the D (6 bases). Trimming cost V 4 bases and J 1 base, with 14 bases left between them. CDR1 and CDR2 from the germline V gene are MDHEN and SYDVKM. This CDR3 has 16 amino acids. In DNA, the CDR3 is TGTGCCAGCAGTTCAATCGACAGGTTCAGCAATCAGCCCCAGCATTTT. This translates into CASSSIDRFSNQPQHF.

CDR3 DNA sequence: TGCGCCAGCAGCTTCCCACTAGCGGGCCAGGGCGGGGATACGCAGTATTTT. This sequence encodes CASSFPLAGQGGDTQYF. The V and J genes are TRBV5-1 and TRBJ2-3; 9 bases match TRBD2. J lost 6 bases, V lost 2 bases, and 13 bases had no gene match. The CDR3 is 17 amino acids. Germline V lookup: CDR1 SGHRS, CDR2 YFSETQ.

The chain recombines TRBV6-5 with TRBJ1-2; TRBD1 is a possible D gene (6 bases). With 4 bases removed from V and 1 base from J, the gap between germline ends came to 16 bases. This CDR3 comprises 16 residues. Germline V gene data show CDR1 as MNHEY and CDR2 as SVGAGI. The CDR3 is CASSSSVGAHNYGYTF. Here the CDR3 DNA reads TGTGCCAGCAGTTCCTCAGTGGGGGCTCATAACTATGGCTACACCTTC.

The V and J genes are TRBV18 and TRBJ1-3, with 7 bases lining up with TRBD1. CDR1 is KGHSH and CDR2 is LQKENI in the germline V gene. The J segment lost 0 bases and the V segment lost 2 bases, leaving 4 bases of the junction unmatched. This CDR3 is built from 16 residues. As DNA, the CDR3 is TGTGCCAGCTCACCATCGGCAGGGGGCTCTGGAAACACCATATATTTT. It is translated as CASSPSAGGSGNTIYF.

This chain links TRBV6-5 with TRBJ2-7; 7 bases map to TRBD1. This CDR3 is built from 13 residues. Germline CDR1 MNHEY, CDR2 SVGAGI. With V trimmed by 2 bases and J by 6 bases, 4 bases remained unmatched. As DNA, the CDR3 is TGTGCCAGCAGTTACCCAACAGGGGTCGAGCAGTACTTC. Amino acid sequence: CASSYPTGVEQYF.

The rearrangement uses TRBV7-2 and TRBJ1-5; maybe TRBD1 (6 bases). Per germline, CDR1 SGHTA and CDR2 FQGNSA. The CDR3 length is 16 residues. V was clipped by 5 bases and J by 1 base, with 15 bases between them. CDR3 coding DNA: TGTGCCAGCAGCCTCCTAGCCAGGGGCAGCAATCAGCCCCAGCATTTT. It encodes CASSLLARGSNQPQHF.

This rearrangement joins TRBV7-9 to TRBJ1-4; 9 positions agree with TRBD1. J lost 7 bases, V lost 5 bases, and 5 bases had no gene match. Per germline, CDR1 SEHNR and CDR2 FQNEAQ (reference sequence). This CDR3 contains 14 residues. The DNA of the CDR3 is TGTGCCAGCAGCCCCCCGGGACAGGGTGAAAAACTGTTTTTT. Translation: CASSPPGQGEKLFF. The full variable domain, its missing parts supplied by reference TRBV7-9 and TRBJ1-4, is DTGVSQNPRHKITKRGQNVTFRCDPISEHNRLYWYRQTLGQGPEFLTYFQNEAQLEKSRLLSDRFSAERPKGSFSTLEIQRTEQGDSAMYLCASSPPGQGEKLFFGSGTQLSVL.

This clone showed up just once. Compared with germline, one end of the junction differs, possibly owing to a read error. This CDR3 reads CASSLAGRTDTQYF. CDR3 bases: TGTGCTAGCAGCTTAGCGGGGCGCACAGATACGCAGTATTTT. This chain connects TRBV7-7 to TRBJ2-3; 8 bases fit TRBD2. The CDR3 consists of 14 residues. Germline V gene data show CDR1 as SSHAT and CDR2 as FNYEAQ (reference sequence).

J is TRBJ2-2 and V is TRBV6-1; 8 nucleotides agree with TRBD1. The CDR3 has 15 residues. The J segment lost 5 bases and the V segment lost 1 base, leaving 3 bases of the junction unmatched. CDR1 and CDR2 (germline): MNHNS, SASEGT. The CDR3 nucleotides are TGTGCCAGCAGTGAAGACAGGGGGTGGACCGGGGAGCTGTTTTTT. Amino acids: CASSEDRGWTGELFF.

The chain has TRBV5-1 and TRBJ2-5; D might be TRBD1 (5 bases). V was cut by 0 bases and J by 5 bases, with 14 bases left in between. The CDR3 covers 15 residues. Looked up from germline, CDR1 is SGHRS and CDR2 is YFSETQ. Here the CDR3 DNA reads TGCGCCAGCAGCTTGGGCGGCAGGGTCGGGGAGACCCAGTACTTC. This codes for CASSLGGRVGETQYF.

The chain uses TRBV5-4 and TRBJ1-1; 9 nucleotides line up with TRBD1. Trimming removed 1 base from V and 7 bases from J; junction bases left unmatched: 11. The CDR3 has 16 residues. Germline loops: CDR1 SGHNT, CDR2 YYREEE (reference sequence). Here the CDR3 reads CASSLRGQGIYSEAFF. CDR3 in DNA: TGTGCCAGCAGCTTGCGGGGACAGGGAATATACAGTGAAGCTTTCTTT.